This TCR beta chain was documented in a study of blood T cells in healthy people across ages. Broader study findings: Roughly linear declines in TCR beta diversity per million T cells occurred with age. It was the long-lived donors that had more naive CD4+ cells and higher diversity than aged donors.

The CDR3 spans 16 residues. The V end was cut by 3 bases, the J end by 0 bases, with 13 bases between. This clonotype was seen more than once but under ten times. Its target is unknown. A second PCR, run for about 6 to 12 cycles, used a sample-barcoded 5' primer plus a J-beta primer mix. From the 5' RACE reads, TCRdb called clonotypes with MiXCR, one entry per CDR3 protein. Altogether 800,000 to 950,000 distinct CDR3 sequences are present, under 40% being singletons, with the ten largest covering 10% to 15%. The clonotype comes from a man between 18 and 35 years old in good health. The sequenced material came from blood. The chain carries TRBV12-3 or TRBV12-4 and TRBJ2-3; no clear D. CDR3 protein: CASSFTLRTSTDTQYF. The CDR3, as DNA: TGTGCCAGCAGTTTTACTTTACGCACTAGCACAGATACGCAGTATTTT.